One sample yielded the 18 T cell receptor beta chains listed below, sequenced in a study of spatial heterogeneity in lung cancer. TCRdb reprocessed the 5' RACE reads via MiXCR and lists one record per CDR3 protein. The sample shows 5,400 or so distinct CDR3 sequences, 20% to 30% of them seen only once. Time point: sample taken at primary tumor resection. TCRs were sequenced from unsorted whole RNA of tumor, nontumor lung or PBMC. Sequenced here: PBMCs, sampled at surgery. These receptors were obtained from a male donor with early-stage non-small cell lung cancer.

This rearrangement joins TRBV5-1 to TRBJ1-3; no clear D gene. The CDR3 sequence is 16 residues long. Deletions cut 3 bases from V and 0 bases from J, with 13 bases between. Germline CDR1 is SGHRS and CDR2 is YFSETQ. The CDR3: CASSSNPAGSGNTIYF. The CDR3 coding sequence is TGCGCCAGCAGCTCCAACCCAGCCGGCTCTGGAAACACCATATATTTT.

The chain links TRBV7-6 to TRBJ1-1; TRBD1 aligns across 8 bases. This CDR3 is 15 amino acids long. CDR1 is SGHVS, CDR2 FNYEAQ, per germline. The V and J ends lost 1 base and 4 bases, in that order; junction bases with no gene match: 5. The CDR3 loop reads CASSLVTGGVTEAFF. The CDR3 coding sequence is TGTGCCAGCAGCTTAGTAACAGGGGGTGTCACTGAAGCTTTCTTT.

This chain uses TRBV4-1 with TRBJ2-1, with 8 nucleotides matching TRBD2. The CDR3 runs 14 residues. J lost 6 bases, V lost 8 bases, and 9 bases had no gene match. The V gene's germline CDR1 is MGHRA and CDR2 YSYEKL. The CDR3: CASRRGGIVNEQFF. In DNA form, the CDR3 reads TGCGCCAGCCGCCGGGGGGGCATTGTCAATGAGCAGTTCTTC.

This chain uses TRBV11-3 with TRBJ2-2; 13 bases map to TRBD2. CDR1 is SGHNT, CDR2 YENEEA, per germline. This CDR3 contains 17 residues. J lost 0 bases, V lost 3 bases, and 1 base had no gene match. The CDR3 protein is CASSFGLAGANTGELFF. CDR3 nucleotide sequence: TGTGCCAGCAGCTTCGGACTAGCGGGGGCGAACACCGGGGAGCTGTTTTTT.

The chain has TRBV6-4 and TRBJ2-1; D is undetermined. Trimming left V 2 bases short and J 7 bases short, with 9 bases between. The CDR3 sequence is 13 residues long. Per germline, CDR1 MRHNA and CDR2 SNTAGT. CDR3 amino acids: CASSDGKTNEQFF. The DNA for the CDR3 is TGTGCCAGCAGTGACGGGAAGACGAATGAGCAGTTCTTC.

This clonotype was counted only a few times. This chain uses TRBV11-2 with TRBJ2-5, with a possible D match to TRBD1 (6 bases). Germline CDR1 and CDR2: SGHAT and FQNNGV. Between the trimmed V and J ends, which lost 5 bases and 1 base, there was a span of 14 bases. CDR3 length equals 15 residues. The CDR3 loop reads CASSPGVVVQETQYF. The DNA of the CDR3 is TGTGCCAGCAGCCCAGGGGTTGTGGTCCAAGAGACCCAGTACTTC.

This clonotype qualifies as medium-sized (0.01 to 0.1%). The chain has TRBV3-1 and TRBJ1-2; no clear D gene. Trimming left V 0 bases short and J 3 bases short, with 11 bases between. Germline V gene sequence: CDR1 LGHDT, CDR2 YNNKEL (reference sequence). The CDR3 totals 15 residues. The CDR3 spells CASSQDAAGHYGYTF. The DNA of the CDR3 is TGTGCCAGCAGCCAAGACGCTGCAGGCCACTATGGCTACACCTTC.

This clonotype is labeled medium-sized (0.01 to 0.1%). The chain joins TRBV29-1 to TRBJ2-3; no firm D call. Germline V gene lookup returns CDR1 SQVTM and CDR2 ANQGSEA. V lost 3 bases and J 4 bases, leaving 8 bases between the germline ends. The CDR3 contains 12 residues. CDR3 DNA sequence: TGCAGCGTTGAGGTGGTTGCAGATACGCAGTATTTT. This translates into CSVEVVADTQYF.

The J gene is TRBJ2-2, the V gene TRBV12-3 or TRBV12-4; D is possibly TRBD1 (5 bases). Deletions cut 6 bases from V and 0 bases from J, with 11 bases between. CDR3 length: 15 residues. The CDR3 loop is CASSMGRANTGELFF. The CDR3 DNA reads TGTGCCAGCAGCATGGGCAGGGCGAACACCGGGGAGCTGTTTTTT.

This chain connects TRBV5-6 to TRBJ1-2, with D possibly being TRBD1 (6 bases). V was pared by 4 bases and J by 6 bases, with 13 bases between. The V gene's germline CDR1 is SGHDT and CDR2 YYEEEE. The CDR3 runs to 13 residues. CDR3 bases: TGTGCCAGCAGCCTTGGACAGACAAATGGCTACACCTTC. Protein sequence: CASSLGQTNGYTF.

This clonotype is classed as medium-sized (0.01 to 0.1%). The chain is built from TRBV4-1 and TRBJ2-1; 10 bases align to TRBD2. The CDR3 runs 18 residues. CDR1 and CDR2 from the germline V gene are MGHRA and YSYEKL. The V and J ends lost 0 bases and 4 bases, in that order; junction bases with no gene match: 9. The CDR3, as DNA: TGCGCCAGCAGCCAAGAAGGTCCTAGCGGGAGTCTTTACAATGAGCAGTTCTTC. Protein sequence: CASSQEGPSGSLYNEQFF.

By share of the sample, this clonotype is medium-sized (0.01 to 0.1%). CDR3 bases: TGCGCCAGCAGCGTCCTAGATCCCAATGAGCAGTTCTTC. The encoded protein is CASSVLDPNEQFF. The genes are TRBV5-1 and TRBJ2-1; D is unclear. The V gene's germline CDR1 is SGHRS and CDR2 YFSETQ. The length of the CDR3 is 13 residues. V was cut by 4 bases and J by 6 bases, with 11 bases left in between.

By sample share, this clonotype is medium-sized. CDR3 loop: CASRRASGISYEQYF. In nucleotides, the CDR3 is TGTGCCAGCAGGCGGGCTAGTGGCATCTCCTACGAGCAGTACTTC. V gene TRBV28 combines with J gene TRBJ2-7; tentative D call: TRBD2 (5 bases). Trimming took 6 bases from V and 0 from J, leaving 15 bases between them. This CDR3 region has 15 residues. The germline gives CDR1 MDHEN, CDR2 SYDVKM.

The chain recombines TRBV2 with TRBJ2-1; the match to TRBD2 covers 13 bases. This CDR3 comprises 13 residues. V was pared by 6 bases and J by 13 bases, with 6 bases of the junction left unmatched. Per the germline V gene, CDR1 is SNHLY and CDR2 is FYNNEI. In DNA, the CDR3 is TGTGCCAGCAGCACGGGACTAGCGGGGCCCCAGTTCTTC. Its translation is CASSTGLAGPQFF.

This clonotype was found many times. The chain recombines TRBV28 with TRBJ2-2; weak D call: TRBD2 (5 bases). Germline CDR1 MDHEN, CDR2 SYDVKM. The germline V and J ends were trimmed by 4 bases and 6 bases, with 6 bases remaining between them. CDR3 size: 12 residues. CDR3 amino acids: CASSSGSGELFF. The DNA for the CDR3 is TGTGCCAGCAGTTCGGGGTCCGGGGAGCTGTTTTTT.

The CDR3 DNA reads TGTGCCAGCAGCTTCGGTCTCAACCTAAGGGGCGGGGAGCTGTTTTTT. Translated, it gives CASSFGLNLRGGELFF. This sequence joins TRBV5-6 and TRBJ2-2; D is perhaps TRBD1 (5 bases). Germline values: CDR1 SGHDT, CDR2 YYEEEE. CDR3 size: 16 residues. V gave up 2 bases and J gave up 7 bases, with 18 bases separating them.

Relative to its sample, this clonotype is medium-sized. The J gene is TRBJ2-1, the V gene TRBV14, with D unclear. V lost 1 base and J lost 0, with 4 bases in between. The CDR3 is made up of 14 amino acids. CDR1 is SGHDN and CDR2 is FVKESK in the germline V gene. CDR3 bases: TGTGCCAGCAGCCAAGCGAGCTCCTACAATGAGCAGTTCTTC. Protein: CASSQASSYNEQFF.

V usage is TRBV5-1 and J usage is TRBJ2-1; D may be TRBD2 (5 bases). The V gene lost 4 bases and the J gene lost 0 bases, with 17 bases spanning the gap. The V gene's germline CDR1 is SGHRS and CDR2 YFSETQ. The CDR3 has 17 amino acids. CDR3 bases: TGCGCCAGCAGCCCGGAGGCCGGGCCCCACTCCTACAATGAGCAGTTCTTC. Encoded protein: CASSPEAGPHSYNEQFF. The full variable domain, its missing parts supplied by reference TRBV5-1 and TRBJ2-1, is KAGVTQTPRYLIKTRGQQVTLSCSPISGHRSVSWYQQTPGQGLQFLFEYFSETQRNKGNFPGRFSGRQFSNSRSEMNVSTLELGDSALYLCASSPEAGPHSYNEQFFGPGTRLTVL.